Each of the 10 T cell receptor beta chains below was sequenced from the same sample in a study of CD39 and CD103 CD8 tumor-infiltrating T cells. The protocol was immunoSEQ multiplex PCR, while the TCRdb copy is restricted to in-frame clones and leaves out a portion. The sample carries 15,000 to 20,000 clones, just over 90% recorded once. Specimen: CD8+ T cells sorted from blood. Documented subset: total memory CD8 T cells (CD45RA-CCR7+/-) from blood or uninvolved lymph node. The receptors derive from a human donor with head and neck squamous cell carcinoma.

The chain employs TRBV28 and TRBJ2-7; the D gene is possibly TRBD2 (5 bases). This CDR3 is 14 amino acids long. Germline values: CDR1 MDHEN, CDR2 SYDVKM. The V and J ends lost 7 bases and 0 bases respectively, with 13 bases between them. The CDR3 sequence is CASTQREFSYEQYF. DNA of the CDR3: TGTGCCAGCACCCAGAGGGAGTTCTCCTACGAGCAGTACTTC.

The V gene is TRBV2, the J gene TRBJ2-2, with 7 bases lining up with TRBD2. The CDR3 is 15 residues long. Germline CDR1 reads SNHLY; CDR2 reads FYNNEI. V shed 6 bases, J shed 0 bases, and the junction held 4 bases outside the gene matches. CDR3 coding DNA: TGTGCCAGCAGGGGGGGGTTAGCGAACACCGGGGAGCTGTTTTTT. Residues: CASRGGLANTGELFF.

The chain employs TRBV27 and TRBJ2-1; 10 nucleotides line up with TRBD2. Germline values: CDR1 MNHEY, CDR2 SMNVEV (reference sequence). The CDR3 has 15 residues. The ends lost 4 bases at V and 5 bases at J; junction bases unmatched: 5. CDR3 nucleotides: TGTGCCAGCAGTTGGGGTAGCGGGGGGAACAATGAGCAGTTCTTC. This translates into CASSWGSGGNNEQFF.

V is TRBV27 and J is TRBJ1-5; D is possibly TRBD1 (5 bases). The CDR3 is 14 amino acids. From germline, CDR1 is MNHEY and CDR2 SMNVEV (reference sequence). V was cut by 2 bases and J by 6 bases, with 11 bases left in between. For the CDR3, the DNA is TGTGCCAGCAGTTTAGTTGGGGGGTTTCAGCCCCAGCATTTT. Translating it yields CASSLVGGFQPQHF.

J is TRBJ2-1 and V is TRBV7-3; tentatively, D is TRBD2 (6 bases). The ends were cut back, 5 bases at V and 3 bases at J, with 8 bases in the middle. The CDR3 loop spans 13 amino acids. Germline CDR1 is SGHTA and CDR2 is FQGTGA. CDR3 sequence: CASSTTSYNEQFF. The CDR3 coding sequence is TGTGCCAGCAGCACGACTAGCTACAATGAGCAGTTCTTC.

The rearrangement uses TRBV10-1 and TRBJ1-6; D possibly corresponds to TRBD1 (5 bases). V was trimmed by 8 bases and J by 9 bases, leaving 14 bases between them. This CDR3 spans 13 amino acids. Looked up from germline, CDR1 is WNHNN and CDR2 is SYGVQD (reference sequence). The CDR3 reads CASWDAPGSPLHF. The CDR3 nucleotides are TGCGCCAGCTGGGACGCCCCAGGTTCACCCCTCCACTTT.

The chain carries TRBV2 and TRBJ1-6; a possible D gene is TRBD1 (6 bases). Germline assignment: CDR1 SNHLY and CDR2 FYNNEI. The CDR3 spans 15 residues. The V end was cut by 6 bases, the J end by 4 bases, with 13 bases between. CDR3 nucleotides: TGTGCCAGCAGCGATCGGACAGCGTATAATTCACCCCTCCACTTT. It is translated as CASSDRTAYNSPLHF.

CDR3 DNA sequence: TGTGCCAGCAGCTTACGGCAGGGTAGCTCCTACGAGCAGTACTTC. Translating gives CASSLRQGSSYEQYF. The gene calls are TRBV11-3 and TRBJ2-7; weak D call: TRBD1 (5 bases). V was pared by 2 bases and J by 0 bases, with 11 bases between. Looked up from germline, CDR1 is SGHNT and CDR2 is YENEEA. The CDR3 spans 15 residues.

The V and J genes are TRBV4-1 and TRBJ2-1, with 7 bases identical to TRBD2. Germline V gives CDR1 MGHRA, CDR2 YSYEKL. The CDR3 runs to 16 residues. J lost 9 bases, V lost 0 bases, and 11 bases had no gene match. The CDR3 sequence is CASSQDGRPQPGEQFF. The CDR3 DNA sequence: TGCGCCAGCAGCCAAGACGGGAGGCCCCAGCCAGGTGAGCAGTTCTTC.

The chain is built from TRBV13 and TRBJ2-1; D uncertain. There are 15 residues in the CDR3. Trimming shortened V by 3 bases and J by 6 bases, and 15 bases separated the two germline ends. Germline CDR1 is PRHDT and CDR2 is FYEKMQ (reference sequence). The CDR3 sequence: CASSFILSVTNEQFF. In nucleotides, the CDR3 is TGTGCCAGCAGCTTCATTTTAAGTGTGACCAATGAGCAGTTCTTC. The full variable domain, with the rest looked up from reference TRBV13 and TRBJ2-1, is AAGVIQSPRHLIKEKRETATLKCYPIPRHDTVYWYQQGPGQDPQFLISFYEKMQSDKGSIPDRFSAQQFSDYHSELNMSSLELGDSALYFCASSFILSVTNEQFFGPGTRLTVL.